The 30 T cell receptor beta chains below were found in one sample sequenced in a study of tumor-infiltrating lymphocytes in primary liver carcinoma. Production of TCR beta cDNA used approximately 0.45 ug total RNA together with a constant-region primer. Three nested multiplex PCR rounds, a slightly modified ARM-PCR method, built the TCR beta libraries. PCR rounds one and two used TRBV1-TRBV30 forward primers with a C-beta reverse primer for roughly 10 cycles each. TCRdb ran MiXCR on the multiplex PCR reads and lists one entry per CDR3 protein. The sample has about 180,000 distinct CDR3 sequences, over 45% seen once. Germline DNA was also extracted, and blood RNA derived from unsorted whole blood. Material for sequencing was peripheral blood. Source of these receptors: a man aged 35 to 55 with primary liver carcinoma and hepatitis B virus infection.

Remarks on this clonotype: The germline gene is not matched at one end of the junction; a read error may be the cause. The rearrangement uses TRBV5-6 and TRBJ2-2, with 8 bases identical to TRBD1. The CDR3 has 16 residues. CDR1 is SGHDT and CDR2 is YYEEEE in the germline V gene. This CDR3 is CTSSLELQGAVGELFF. The CDR3, as DNA: TGTACCAGCAGCCTGGAGCTGCAGGGGGCCGTCGGGGAGCTGTTTTTT. Based on the CDR3 plus reference TRBV5-6 and TRBJ2-2, the full variable domain is DAGVTQSPTHLIKTRGQQVTLRCSPKSGHDTVSWYQQALGQGPQFIFQYYEEEERQRGNFPDRFSGHQFPNYSSELNVNALLLGDSALYLCTSSLELQGAVGELFFGEGSRLTVL.

This clonotype has only a few counts. The genes are TRBV10-3 and TRBJ2-2; 9 bases agree with TRBD2. CDR1 and CDR2 from the germline V gene are ENHRY and SYGVKD. J lost 7 bases, V lost 7 bases, and 16 bases had no gene match. The CDR3 totals 17 residues. CDR3 sequence reads: CAITSSIVAGAVGELFF. In nucleotides, the CDR3 is TGTGCCATCACGTCGAGCATCGTAGCGGGAGCTGTCGGGGAGCTGTTTTTT.

CDR3 DNA: TGCAGCTCGCCCCTTTTCAATGAGCAGTTCTTC. Its translation is CSSPLFNEQFF. V and J are TRBV29-1 and TRBJ2-1, with D unclear. This CDR3 has 11 residues. Trimming removed 8 bases from V and 6 bases from J, with 11 bases in between. Germline CDR1 SQVTM, CDR2 ANQGSEA.

This clonotype has a handful of counts. The V gene is TRBV11-1, the J gene TRBJ2-1, with D perhaps matching TRBD2 (6 bases). From germline, CDR1 is SGHAT and CDR2 FQDESV (reference sequence). The V end was cut by 6 bases, the J end by 3 bases, with 15 bases between. There are 15 residues in the CDR3. CDR3 region: CASSLGRQHYNEQFF. CDR3 nucleotide sequence: TGTGCCAGCAGTTTGGGGAGGCAGCACTACAATGAGCAGTTCTTC.

As regards this clonotype: This may arise from a read error, as a much more abundant clone is one base away. The chain couples TRBV11-2 to TRBJ2-2; tentative D call: TRBD2 (5 bases). CDR1 SGHAT and CDR2 FQNNGV come from the germline V gene. The V and J ends lost 6 bases and 6 bases respectively, with 20 bases between them. The CDR3 covers 16 residues. The CDR3 DNA sequence: TGTGCCAGCAGACGTAGCGTGAGGAAGCAAGCCGGGGAGCTGTTTTTT. Its translation is CASRRSVRKQAGELFF.

This clonotype was counted at least ten times. The CDR3 nucleotides are TGTGCCAGCAGCTCTACTCCACAGGGAGATAATTCACCCCTCCACTTT. Translated: CASSSTPQGDNSPLHF. The chain recombines TRBV11-2 with TRBJ1-6, with D possibly matching TRBD1 (6 bases). V shed 4 bases and J shed 5 bases, with 15 bases lying between them. This CDR3 contains 16 residues. The germline V gene has CDR1 SGHAT and CDR2 FQNNGV.

As to this clonotype: A much larger clone is a single base away; this may be a read error. This sequence joins TRBV11-2 and TRBJ1-1, with a possible D match to TRBD1 (6 bases). Germline V lookup: CDR1 SGHAT, CDR2 FQNNGV. The CDR3 sequence is 13 residues long. DNA for the CDR3: TGTGCCGGCAGCTGGGGGCAGAACACTGAAGCTTTCTTT. This sequence encodes CAGSWGQNTEAFF. The entire variable domain, with the rest obtained from reference TRBV11-2 and TRBJ1-1, is as follows: EAGVAQSPRYKIIEKRQSVAFWCNPISGHATLYWYQQILGQGPKLLIQFQNNGVVDDSQLPKDRFSAERLKGVDSTLKIQPAKLEDSAVYLCAGSWGQNTEAFFGQGTRLTVV.

This clonotype was picked up one time. A junction end diverges from the germline sequence, so it may reflect a read error. The chain joins TRBV11-2 to TRBJ2-1; 11 bases align to TRBD1. The CDR3 has 16 amino acids. Germline loops: CDR1 SGHAT, CDR2 FQNNGV. The CDR3: CASGLGWTGGTNEQFF. The CDR3 DNA follows: TGTGCCAGCGGCTTAGGGTGGACAGGGGGCACCAATGAGCAGTTCTTC.

J is TRBJ2-4 and V is TRBV29-1; maybe TRBD2 (6 bases). This CDR3 spans 15 amino acids. The V and J ends lost 7 bases and 0 bases respectively, with 16 bases between them. CDR1 SQVTM and CDR2 ANQGSEA come from the germline V gene. The CDR3 is CSAFDSGLAKNIQYF. Here the CDR3 DNA reads TGCAGCGCCTTTGATAGCGGACTAGCCAAAAACATTCAGTACTTC.

The genes are TRBV6-6 and TRBJ2-3, with D possibly matching TRBD2 (5 bases). CDR1 is MNHNY, CDR2 SVGAGI, per germline (reference sequence). Trimming removed 3 bases at V and 1 base at J, with 14 bases between. CDR3 length: 16 residues. The CDR3 region is CASSYLGASRTDTQYF. The CDR3 coding sequence is TGTGCCAGCAGTTATTTGGGAGCCTCTCGCACAGATACGCAGTATTTT.

The chain couples TRBV7-9 to TRBJ2-2; maybe TRBD1 (6 bases). Looked up from germline, CDR1 is SEHNR and CDR2 is FQNEAQ (reference sequence). The ends were cut back, 5 bases at V and 7 bases at J, with 17 bases in the middle. This CDR3 has 15 amino acids. CDR3 nucleotides: TGTGCCAGCAGCCGTAGCCTACAGGGAAACGGGGAGCTGTTTTTT. Translated, it gives CASSRSLQGNGELFF. Complete variable domain (other parts from reference TRBV7-9 and TRBJ2-2): DTGVSQNPRHKITKRGQNVTFRCDPISEHNRLYWYRQTLGQGPEFLTYFQNEAQLEKSRLLSDRFSAERPKGSFSTLEIQRTEQGDSAMYLCASSRSLQGNGELFFGEGSRLTVL.

V usage is TRBV28 and J usage is TRBJ1-2; D uncertain. CDR1 is MDHEN and CDR2 is SYDVKM in the germline V gene. The V and J ends lost 1 base and 8 bases respectively, with 14 bases between them. CDR3 length: 14 residues. The CDR3 DNA is TGTGCCAGCAGTTTATTAGGACTGAGCACGGGCTACACCTTC. Translated, it gives CASSLLGLSTGYTF.

This clonotype was seen only a few times. The genes are TRBV5-5 and TRBJ2-7; D may be TRBD1 or TRBD2 (5 bases each). Between the trimmed V and J ends, which lost 4 bases and 3 bases, there was a span of 14 bases. The CDR3 is 14 residues long. The germline CDR1 and CDR2 sequences are SGHKS and YYEKEE (reference sequence). CDR3: CASSPNLGVYEQYF. The CDR3 DNA reads as TGTGCCAGCAGCCCAAATTTGGGGGTCTACGAGCAGTACTTC.

The chain is built from TRBV20-1 and TRBJ2-7; 8 positions match TRBD1. Germline V gives CDR1 DFQATT, CDR2 SNEGSKA (reference sequence). The CDR3 spans 13 residues. After removal of 0 bases from V and 8 bases from J, the junction contained 6 bases not matched to a gene. In DNA, the CDR3 is TGCAGTGCTAGAGATCAGGGGGCCAACAAGCAGTACTTC. It translates to CSARDQGANKQYF.

This sequence joins TRBV12-3 or TRBV12-4 and TRBJ2-1; TRBD2 agrees at 8 bases. The CDR3 is made up of 15 amino acids. Trimming took 7 bases from V and 6 from J; bases not matched to a gene: 11. In DNA, the CDR3 is TGTGCCAGCACACCCCCGAAGCGGGGGCTCAATGAGCAGTTCTTC. Protein sequence: CASTPPKRGLNEQFF.

This clonotype was observed many times. The chain links TRBV11-2 to TRBJ2-1; weak D call: TRBD2 (5 bases). V was cut by 0 bases and J by 8 bases, with 11 bases left in between. The CDR3 sequence is 14 residues long. Germline assignment: CDR1 SGHAT and CDR2 FQNNGV. The CDR3 DNA follows: TGTGCCAGCAGCTTAGATGGAGGAGTTGATGAGCAGTTCTTC. Its protein is CASSLDGGVDEQFF.

The rearrangement joins TRBV28 to TRBJ1-2, with TRBD1 as a possible D gene (5 bases). The CDR3 length is 15 residues. V was cut by 5 bases and J by 7 bases, with 20 bases left in between. The germline CDR1 and CDR2 sequences are MDHEN and SYDVKM. DNA of the CDR3: TGTGCCAGCAGTACCAGACCCGGGACGGCCAGTGGCTACACCTTC. Protein product: CASSTRPGTASGYTF.

This clonotype was seen just once. At one of its ends the junction is not consistent with the germline gene, which may arise from a read error. DNA of the CDR3: TGTGCCAACAGCGCCCTACTAGCGCACCAAGAGACCCAGTACTTC. It translates to CANSALLAHQETQYF. The chain uses TRBV11-2 and TRBJ2-5; 7 bases match TRBD2. This CDR3 comprises 15 residues. Germline V gene data show CDR1 as SGHAT and CDR2 as FQNNGV.

The chain recombines TRBV6-2 or TRBV6-3 with TRBJ2-1, with 11 bases aligning to TRBD2. The V gene end was trimmed by 10 bases and the J gene end by 7 bases; junction bases not matched to a gene: 6. The CDR3 contains 13 residues. Germline CDR1 reads MNHEY; CDR2 reads SVGEGT. CDR3 region: CATRTSGYNEQFF. For the CDR3, the DNA is TGTGCCACCCGGACTAGCGGGTATAATGAGCAGTTCTTC.

Worth noting for this clonotype: One junction end disagrees with the germline gene, perhaps due to a read error. This chain connects TRBV6-5 to TRBJ2-3, with D possibly being TRBD1 (5 bases). The CDR3 is 13 residues long. Germline CDR1 is MNHEY and CDR2 is SVGAGI. CDR3 sequence: CASSYGHTDRQYF. For the CDR3, the DNA is TGTGCCAGCAGTTACGGACACACAGATAGGCAGTATTTT.

This rearrangement joins TRBV5-4 to TRBJ2-1; 10 bases fit TRBD2. The CDR3 extends over 16 amino acids. Trimming took 3 bases from V and 7 from J; bases not matched to a gene: 10. Germline V lookup: CDR1 SGHNT, CDR2 YYREEE (reference sequence). CDR3 region: CASSSPLAGVRNEQFF. In nucleotides, the CDR3 is TGTGCCAGCAGCTCCCCCCTAGCGGGAGTTCGAAATGAGCAGTTCTTC.

This clonotype has ten or more counts. The rearrangement uses TRBV11-2 and TRBJ2-1; 12 nucleotides align to TRBD2. Germline-derived CDR1 and CDR2 are SGHAT and FQNNGV. The CDR3 sequence is 15 residues long. The V segment lost 4 bases and the J segment 5 bases; nucleotides outside the gene matches: 3. The CDR3 coding sequence is TGTGCCAGCAGCTCACGGACTAGCGGGAACAATGAGCAGTTCTTC. Encoded protein: CASSSRTSGNNEQFF.

J is TRBJ2-5 and V is TRBV5-1; the D call may be TRBD1 or TRBD2 (5 bases each). Trimming removed 0 bases from V and 5 bases from J, with 17 bases in between. Looked up from germline, CDR1 is SGHRS and CDR2 is YFSETQ. The CDR3 has 16 residues. The CDR3 here is CASSLEGPPGQETQYF. For the CDR3, the DNA is TGCGCCAGCAGCTTGGAGGGACCGCCGGGCCAGGAGACCCAGTACTTC.

A note on this clonotype: The junction departs from the called germline gene at one end, perhaps through a read error. The gene calls are TRBV12-3 or TRBV12-4 and TRBJ1-3; a possible D gene is TRBD1 (6 bases). There are 12 residues in the CDR3. CDR3 nucleotide sequence: TGTGCCAGCACCCCGACAGGAAACACCATACATTTT. Amino acid sequence: CASTPTGNTIHF.

The chain links TRBV6-5 to TRBJ1-1; D is unclear. Germline-derived CDR1 and CDR2 are MNHEY and SVGAGI. The CDR3 has 14 amino acids. V lost 4 bases and J 1 base, leaving 10 bases between the germline ends. The CDR3 DNA reads TGTGCCAGCAGTTCGCTATTCGGGAACACTGAAGCTTTCTTT. Residues: CASSSLFGNTEAFF.

The V and J genes are TRBV5-4 and TRBJ2-1; the match to TRBD2 covers 9 bases. The CDR3 spans 17 residues. Per germline, CDR1 SGHNT and CDR2 YYREEE (reference sequence). V shed 0 bases and J 10 bases; nucleotides not matched to a gene: 14. DNA for the CDR3: TGTGCCAGCAGCTTGGGGGGCGGGAGGGCCGGAGTTCGGGAGCAGTTCTTC. It yields the protein CASSLGGGRAGVREQFF.

The chain employs TRBV6-5 and TRBJ2-2; 7 bases agree with TRBD2. Germline CDR1 and CDR2: MNHEY and SVGAGI. This CDR3 is 14 amino acids long. V lost 7 bases, J lost 4 bases, and 6 bases stayed unmatched. The CDR3 is CASTPAGPTGELFF. In DNA, the CDR3 is TGTGCCAGCACCCCAGCGGGGCCCACCGGGGAGCTGTTTTTT.

This clonotype turned up a few times. The chain employs TRBV5-4 and TRBJ1-2; D is undetermined. V lost 5 bases and J 5 bases, leaving 10 bases between the germline ends. CDR3 length: 12 amino acids. Germline-derived CDR1 and CDR2 are SGHNT and YYREEE (reference sequence). The CDR3 loop reads CASSLRTYGYTF. For the CDR3, the DNA is TGTGCCAGCAGTCTTAGAACGTATGGCTACACCTTC.

There are a few counts of this clonotype. The chain recombines TRBV29-1 with TRBJ2-3; 13 bases agree with TRBD2. The CDR3 loop spans 17 amino acids. Trimming removed 8 bases from V and 1 base from J; junction bases left unmatched: 12. The germline V gene has CDR1 SQVTM and CDR2 ANQGSEA. In DNA, the CDR3 is TGCAGCTTATCCGGACTAGCGGGAGATTTGGGCACAGATACGCAGTATTTT. It encodes CSLSGLAGDLGTDTQYF.

This chain joins TRBV6-6 and TRBJ2-4; D remains ambiguous. This CDR3 spans 14 amino acids. Germline CDR1 is MNHNY and CDR2 is SVGAGI (reference sequence). Trimming cost V 7 bases and J 4 bases, with 14 bases left between them. CDR3 sequence reads: CASTFPNMKNIQYF. In nucleotides, the CDR3 is TGTGCCAGCACCTTCCCAAACATGAAAAACATTCAGTACTTC.